This T cell receptor beta chain stems from a study of T cells in tuberculosis. After thawing and overnight rest, PBMC were stained with GMM-loaded CD1B tetramer, viability dye and anti-CD3 for sorting. C32 glucose monomycolate from Rhodococcus equi was loaded onto the CD1B tetramers. Assay: immunoSEQ multiplex PCR; the TCRdb copy retains only in-frame clones and omits some. The sample has tens of thousands of clones, about nine tenths seen once. Sequences were obtained from CD1b-GMM tetramer-negative cells sorted from PBMCs. This receptor was taken from an adult woman with latent tuberculosis.

The DNA of the CDR3 is TGTGCCTGGAGTGGGCTGAGGGAGCAGTACTTC. Its translation is CAWSGLREQYF. V and J are TRBV30 and TRBJ2-7; D remains unclear. Trimming took 1 base from V and 7 from J, leaving 8 bases between them. CDR3 size: 11 residues. Germline V CDR1 and CDR2: GTSNPN, SVGIG (reference sequence).